One sample yielded the 31 T cell receptor beta chains listed below, sequenced in a study of cytomegalovirus exposure and HLA in healthy donors. With 60 Vbeta and 13 Jbeta primers, the PCR was carried out. The method was immunoSEQ multiplex PCR; TCRdb's version includes in-frame clones alone and lacks a portion of them. The sample has 110,000 to 150,000 clones; about 70% are singletons. What was sequenced was PBMCs. The receptors were gathered from a woman between 55 and 75 years old in good health and CMV-seropositive.

The chain carries TRBV28 and TRBJ1-4, with D possibly being TRBD1 (5 bases). From germline, CDR1 is MDHEN and CDR2 SYDVKM. Deletions cut 6 bases from V and 4 bases from J, with 15 bases between. The CDR3 contains 15 residues. CDR3 DNA: TGTGCCAGCAGCCCCCTGGGGGGGGATAATGAAAAACTGTTTTTT. It is translated as CASSPLGGDNEKLFF. Combining the CDR3 with reference TRBV28 and TRBJ1-4 gives the whole variable domain DVKVTQSSRYLVKRTGEKVFLECVQDMDHENMFWYRQDPGLGLRLIYFSYDVKMKEKGDIPEGYSVSREKKERFSLILESASTNQTSMYLCASSPLGGDNEKLFFGSGTQLSVL.

Remarks on this clone: This sample includes further DNA sequences coding for the same CDR3. The J gene is TRBJ2-3, the V gene TRBV7-9; maybe TRBD2 (6 bases). V was clipped by 3 bases and J by 1 base, with 8 bases between them. CDR1 SEHNR and CDR2 FQNEAQ come from the germline V gene (reference sequence). The CDR3 length is 14 residues. The CDR3 bases are TGTGCCAGCAGCTTGACGGGAGGCACAGATACGCAGTATTTT. Amino acids: CASSLTGGTDTQYF.

This chain uses TRBV7-8 with TRBJ2-2; weak D call: TRBD2 (5 bases). Germline V gene lookup returns CDR1 SGHVS and CDR2 FQNEAQ. The CDR3 runs to 15 residues. V was pared by 1 base and J by 4 bases, with 10 bases between. CDR3 sequence reads: CASSLDGMGTGELFF. CDR3 DNA sequence: TGTGCCAGCAGCTTAGACGGGATGGGCACCGGGGAGCTGTTTTTT. The full variable domain, in which reference TRBV7-8 and TRBJ2-2 provide the parts outside the CDR3, is GAGVSQSPRYKVAKRGQDVALRCDPISGHVSLFWYQQALGQGPEFLTYFQNEAQLDKSGLPSDRFFAERPEGSVSTLKIQRTQQEDSAVYLCASSLDGMGTGELFFGEGSRLTVL.

This chain joins TRBV29-1 and TRBJ2-1, with 8 bases aligning to TRBD2. The CDR3 spans 15 residues. The trim removed 1 base at V and 6 bases at J, leaving 8 bases unmatched. Germline values: CDR1 SQVTM, CDR2 ANQGSEA. CDR3: CSVEGSDGRVNEQFF. In DNA, the CDR3 is TGCAGCGTTGAAGGAAGTGACGGGAGGGTCAATGAGCAGTTCTTC.

The chain has TRBV5-5 and TRBJ1-5; perhaps TRBD1 as D (5 bases). Trimming shortened V by 2 bases and J by 2 bases, and 11 bases separated the two germline ends. Looked up from germline, CDR1 is SGHKS and CDR2 is YYEKEE (reference sequence). The CDR3 length is 15 residues. Here the CDR3 DNA reads TGTGCCAGCAGCTTCAGGGTTGATGGCAATCAGCCCCAGCATTTT. The encoded protein is CASSFRVDGNQPQHF.

The CDR3: CASSPQGVNQPQHF. DNA of the CDR3: TGTGCCAGCTCACCACAGGGGGTTAACCAGCCCCAGCATTTT. This chain uses TRBV18 with TRBJ1-5; a weak D match, TRBD1 (6 bases). The CDR3 spans 14 residues. The V end lost 1 base, the J end lost 7 bases, and 11 bases lay between the germline ends. Germline CDR1 KGHSH, CDR2 LQKENI.

The J gene is TRBJ1-2, the V gene TRBV27; possible D gene TRBD1, 5 bases. V lost 5 bases and J lost 5, with 12 bases in between. This CDR3 region has 13 residues. The germline V gene has CDR1 MNHEY and CDR2 SMNVEV (reference sequence). DNA of the CDR3: TGTGCCAGCAGTGTCTCGGGGGGGTATGGCTACACCTTC. As protein: CASSVSGGYGYTF.

The chain has TRBV27 and TRBJ2-7; D possibly corresponds to TRBD1 (6 bases). Germline V CDR1 and CDR2: MNHEY, SMNVEV (reference sequence). V was cut by 4 bases and J by 6 bases, with 10 bases left in between. The CDR3 has 12 amino acids. The CDR3 spells CASSSGQSEQYF. Here the CDR3 DNA reads TGTGCCAGCAGTTCCGGACAGTCCGAGCAGTACTTC.

This clone was counted between two and nine times. The chain has TRBV28 and TRBJ1-1, with D perhaps matching TRBD1 (5 bases). In germline, CDR1 is MDHEN, CDR2 SYDVKM. The CDR3 extends over 11 amino acids. Between the trimmed V and J ends, which lost 8 bases and 11 bases, there was a span of 15 bases. The CDR3: CASRGTGGAFF. CDR3 coding DNA: TGTGCCAGCCGGGGGACGGGTGGGGCTTTCTTT.

The genes are TRBV2 and TRBJ2-7; 8 bases map to TRBD2. The V gene end was trimmed by 6 bases and the J gene end by 3 bases; junction bases not matched to a gene: 7. CDR1 is SNHLY, CDR2 FYNNEI, per germline. The CDR3 runs 14 residues. This chain's CDR3 is CASRVGREVYEQYF. The CDR3 DNA reads TGTGCCAGCAGGGTCGGGCGGGAGGTCTACGAGCAGTACTTC.

This chain uses TRBV2 with TRBJ2-3; 10 bases line up with TRBD1. The CDR3 is 14 residues long. V trimming: 11 bases; J trimming: 5 bases; junction bases outside the gene matches: 10. CDR1 and CDR2 from the germline V gene are SNHLY and FYNNEI. Here the CDR3 reads CADKRDRGLDTQYF. CDR3 DNA sequence: TGTGCCGACAAAAGGGACAGGGGATTAGATACGCAGTATTTT.

A few counts support this clone. V and J are TRBV28 and TRBJ2-1; 9 bases agree with TRBD2. Trimming removed 2 bases from V and 9 bases from J; junction bases left unmatched: 11. Germline CDR1 is MDHEN and CDR2 is SYDVKM. This CDR3 comprises 16 residues. CDR3 in amino acids: CASSLAGGPATGEQFF. The CDR3 coding sequence is TGTGCCAGCAGTTTAGCGGGAGGGCCCGCTACAGGTGAGCAGTTCTTC.

As for this clone: The junction does not match germline at one end; this may be a read error. V is TRBV7-9 and J is TRBJ1-2, with TRBD1 matching over 7 bases. This CDR3 comprises 13 residues. Per the germline V gene, CDR1 is SEHNR and CDR2 is FQNEAQ (reference sequence). The CDR3, as DNA: TGTTCCAGCATCCCAACAGGGGACTATGGCTACACCTTC. Protein sequence: CSSIPTGDYGYTF.

J is TRBJ1-2 and V is TRBV19; 7 bases line up with TRBD1. Germline CDR1 reads LNHDA; CDR2 reads SQIVND (reference sequence). The V gene end was trimmed by 5 bases and the J gene end by 2 bases; junction bases not matched to a gene: 5. The CDR3 is 14 amino acids. The DNA of the CDR3 is TGTGCCAGTAGTTCTCAGACAGGGAACTATGGCTACACCTTC. Protein product: CASSSQTGNYGYTF.

The V call is TRBV29-1, the J call TRBJ2-1; D might be TRBD1 (6 bases). CDR3 length equals 12 residues. The V end lost 4 bases, the J end lost 6 bases, and 10 bases lay between the germline ends. The germline V gene has CDR1 SQVTM and CDR2 ANQGSEA. The CDR3: CSVVGQINEQFF. CDR3 in DNA: TGCAGCGTTGTCGGACAGATCAATGAGCAGTTCTTC.

This clone was counted only a few times. The chain carries TRBV28 and TRBJ1-1, with a possible D match to TRBD1 (5 bases). V was cut by 6 bases and J by 3 bases, with 23 bases left in between. Germline values: CDR1 MDHEN, CDR2 SYDVKM. This CDR3 contains 17 residues. CDR3 nucleotide sequence: TGTGCCAGCAGCGAGCCGGGACGCTTGGGGGAGGACACTGAAGCTTTCTTT. It yields the protein CASSEPGRLGEDTEAFF.

The V call is TRBV5-1, the J call TRBJ2-5, with TRBD1 matching over 9 bases. The length of the CDR3 is 17 residues. Unmatched junction bases numbered 12, after V lost 1 base and J lost 5 bases. Germline values: CDR1 SGHRS, CDR2 YFSETQ. The CDR3 loop is CASSLTGGANMVETQYF. CDR3 coding DNA: TGCGCCAGCAGCTTGACAGGGGGCGCAAATATGGTGGAGACCCAGTACTTC.

The J gene is TRBJ2-7, the V gene TRBV12-5; tentatively, D is TRBD2 (6 bases). CDR3 size: 12 residues. The germline CDR1 and CDR2 sequences are LGHNT and FRNRAP. V lost 7 bases and J lost 6, with 13 bases in between. The CDR3 region has the DNA TGTGCTAGTGCCCCGGAGGGGTCCGAGCAGTACTTC. Translating gives CASAPEGSEQYF. The entire variable domain, with the rest obtained from reference TRBV12-5 and TRBJ2-7, is as follows: DARVTQTPRHKVTEMGQEVTMRCQPILGHNTVFWYRQTMMQGLELLAYFRNRAPLDDSGMPKDRFSAEMPDATLATLKIQPSEPRDSAVYFCASAPEGSEQYFGPGTRLTVT.

The chain employs TRBV11-1 and TRBJ2-1; 13 nucleotides agree with TRBD2. The CDR3 is made up of 15 amino acids. The V and J ends lost 1 base and 9 bases, in that order; junction bases with no gene match: 3. Germline CDR1 is SGHAT and CDR2 is FQDESV (reference sequence). The CDR3 DNA sequence: TGTGCCAGCAGCTTAGACGGACTAGCGGGAGCTGAGCAGTTCTTC. It translates to CASSLDGLAGAEQFF.

This clone was found once. The chain couples TRBV28 to TRBJ2-7; unclear D gene. The V end was cut by 7 bases, the J end by 3 bases, with 10 bases between. The germline V gene has CDR1 MDHEN and CDR2 SYDVKM. This CDR3 is 12 amino acids long. The CDR3 DNA follows: TGTGCCAGCAATCTCTCGGGCTACGAGCAGTACTTC. The encoded protein is CASNLSGYEQYF.

This clone was detected only a few times. This chain joins TRBV28 and TRBJ1-1; D not resolved. The CDR3 is 10 residues long. Trimming removed 10 bases from V and 8 bases from J, with 11 bases in between. The germline gives CDR1 MDHEN, CDR2 SYDVKM. The CDR3 region has the DNA TGTGCCACCTCTAGGAGAGAAGCTTTCTTT. Translated: CATSRREAFF.

The rearrangement uses TRBV5-1 and TRBJ2-3; TRBD2 aligns across 8 bases. There are 16 residues in the CDR3. Germline lookup yields CDR1 SGHRS and CDR2 YFSETQ. V shed 4 bases and J 5 bases; nucleotides not matched to a gene: 12. The CDR3 nucleotides are TGCGCCAGCAGCAACAGCGGGAGCGTCCCCATAGATACGCAGTATTTT. It translates to CASSNSGSVPIDTQYF.

This clone has more than one count but fewer than ten. V and J are TRBV15 and TRBJ1-4, with D perhaps matching TRBD1 (6 bases). Per germline, CDR1 LNHNV and CDR2 YYDKDF (reference sequence). This CDR3 has 17 amino acids. Trimming left V 0 bases short and J 3 bases short, with 14 bases between. The CDR3 DNA is TGTGCCACCAGCAGAGATCAACAGGGTTTCGCTAATGAAAAACTGTTTTTT. Translating gives CATSRDQQGFANEKLFF.

V gene TRBV9 combines with J gene TRBJ1-4; no clear D gene. The CDR3 loop spans 16 amino acids. The V end lost 6 bases, the J end lost 0 bases, and 15 bases lay between the germline ends. Germline CDR1 and CDR2: SGDLS and YYNGEE. For the CDR3, the DNA is TGTGCCAGCACCGACCACACGGGTCCAACTAATGAAAAACTGTTTTTT. Translation gives CASTDHTGPTNEKLFF.

The chain is built from TRBV7-6 and TRBJ2-3; possible D gene TRBD2, 6 bases. The ends were cut back, 4 bases at V and 0 bases at J, with 8 bases in the middle. CDR3 size: 14 residues. The germline V gene has CDR1 SGHVS and CDR2 FNYEAQ. CDR3 nucleotide sequence: TGTGCCAGCAGCTGGGAGGCCAGCACAGATACGCAGTATTTT. This gives the protein CASSWEASTDTQYF.

The gene calls are TRBV28 and TRBJ2-7, with 9 nucleotides matching TRBD1. The V and J ends lost 5 bases and 6 bases, in that order; junction bases with no gene match: 8. Germline CDR1 MDHEN, CDR2 SYDVKM. The CDR3 extends over 14 amino acids. CDR3 amino acids: CASSPPGQGGEQYF. The DNA for the CDR3 is TGTGCCAGCAGTCCACCGGGACAGGGTGGCGAGCAGTACTTC.

J is TRBJ2-3 and V is TRBV29-1; 9 bases are a match to TRBD1. This CDR3 has 17 amino acids. The V segment lost 6 bases and the J segment 0 bases; nucleotides outside the gene matches: 13. Germline-derived CDR1 and CDR2 are SQVTM and ANQGSEA. The CDR3 is CSVAQGAAIISTDTQYF. CDR3 sequence (DNA): TGCAGCGTCGCACAGGGGGCCGCGATTATAAGCACAGATACGCAGTATTTT.

The chain couples TRBV11-2 to TRBJ1-2; D not certain. In germline, CDR1 is SGHAT, CDR2 FQNNGV. The V gene lost 4 bases and the J gene lost 2 bases, with 14 bases spanning the gap. The CDR3 length is 15 residues. The CDR3 protein is CASSWVGVPNYGYTF. The CDR3 DNA sequence: TGTGCCAGCAGCTGGGTCGGAGTCCCGAACTATGGCTACACCTTC.

This clone has more than one count but fewer than ten. The V gene is TRBV19, the J gene TRBJ2-1; D call uncertain. The CDR3 loop spans 12 amino acids. Germline-derived CDR1 and CDR2 are LNHDA and SQIVND (reference sequence). The V gene lost 1 base and the J gene lost 12 bases, with 10 bases spanning the gap. In DNA form, the CDR3 reads TGTGCCAGTAGTATAGGGAGTTCCCCGCAGTTCTTC. Protein product: CASSIGSSPQFF.

This clone was seen a handful of times. The chain links TRBV10-3 to TRBJ2-5; weak D call: TRBD1 (5 bases). V was shortened by 4 bases and J by 2 bases, with 8 bases between the two germline ends. The CDR3 covers 13 residues. Germline CDR1 reads ENHRY; CDR2 reads SYGVKD. CDR3 sequence: CAISATEQETQYF. CDR3 coding DNA: TGTGCCATCAGTGCGACAGAACAAGAGACCCAGTACTTC.

The V call is TRBV5-1, the J call TRBJ2-4; 8 positions agree with TRBD1. CDR1 and CDR2 from the germline V gene are SGHRS and YFSETQ. The CDR3 length is 15 residues. The J segment lost 3 bases and the V segment lost 6 bases, leaving 8 bases of the junction unmatched. The CDR3 here is CASKSPGTGKNIQYF. CDR3 coding DNA: TGCGCCAGCAAATCTCCAGGGACAGGCAAAAACATTCAGTACTTC.